The T cell receptor (beta chain) under discussion was sequenced for a study of shared clonotypes between healthy human individuals. This CDR3 comprises 16 residues. Germline loops: CDR1 SGHDT, CDR2 YYEEEE. V lost 0 bases and J 0 bases, leaving 9 bases between the germline ends. Using about 190 ng DNA, some 30,000 T cell genomes, the sorted-subset replicate PCRs were run. TCRdb's copy holds only in-frame clones and misses some; the assay was immunoSEQ multiplex PCR. This sample has about 750,000 clones, with almost 95% found just once. In regard to this clone: Its target is not known.

Study-level points and caveats: Donors were few, which limited the genetic and exposure-history diversity represented. What naive subsets generally showed was a larger estimated richness than memory subsets showed.

The naive CD8 fraction comprised CD45RO-negative cells positively selected for CCR7 and excluded terminally differentiated effector memory CD45RA+ cells. Sequenced material: naive CD8+ T cells sorted from blood. The chain has TRBV5-6 and TRBJ2-2; maybe TRBD1 (6 bases). The receptor's source is a young man in good health. The chain's CDR3 is CASSLGTDSNTGELFF. The CDR3 DNA reads as TGTGCCAGCAGCTTGGGGACAGATTCGAACACCGGGGAGCTGTTTTTT.